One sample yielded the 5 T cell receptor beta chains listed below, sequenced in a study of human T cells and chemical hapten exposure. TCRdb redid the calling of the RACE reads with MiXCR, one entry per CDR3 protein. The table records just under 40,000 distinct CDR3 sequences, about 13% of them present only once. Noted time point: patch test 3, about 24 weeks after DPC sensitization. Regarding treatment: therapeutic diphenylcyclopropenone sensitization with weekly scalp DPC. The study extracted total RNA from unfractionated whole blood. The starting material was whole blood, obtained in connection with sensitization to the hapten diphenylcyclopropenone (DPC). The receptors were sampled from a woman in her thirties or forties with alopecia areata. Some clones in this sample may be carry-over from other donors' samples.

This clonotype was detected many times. CDR3 sequence reads: CASSLEREQYF. In DNA form, the CDR3 reads TGTGCCAGCAGTTTAGAGAGGGAGCAGTACTTC. The chain combines TRBV28 with TRBJ2-7, with D hard to call. This CDR3 contains 11 residues. The germline gives CDR1 MDHEN, CDR2 SYDVKM. Trimming took off 2 bases at V and 7 bases at J, with 6 bases between the two ends.

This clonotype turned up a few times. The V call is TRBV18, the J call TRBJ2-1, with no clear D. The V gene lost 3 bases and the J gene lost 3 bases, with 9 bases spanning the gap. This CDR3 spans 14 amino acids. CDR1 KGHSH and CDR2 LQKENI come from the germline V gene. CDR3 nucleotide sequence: TGTGCCAGCTCACCCCTGGGTGACTACAATGAGCAGTTCTTC. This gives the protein CASSPLGDYNEQFF.

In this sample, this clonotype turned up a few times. Here the CDR3 reads CASSSRRAGGYEQYF. The DNA for the CDR3 is TGTGCCAGCAGTTCCCGGCGAGCAGGCGGCTACGAGCAGTACTTC. The V call is TRBV28, the J call TRBJ2-7, with D uncertain. The V end was cut by 4 bases, the J end by 3 bases, with 16 bases between. CDR1 MDHEN and CDR2 SYDVKM come from the germline V gene. The CDR3 runs 15 residues.

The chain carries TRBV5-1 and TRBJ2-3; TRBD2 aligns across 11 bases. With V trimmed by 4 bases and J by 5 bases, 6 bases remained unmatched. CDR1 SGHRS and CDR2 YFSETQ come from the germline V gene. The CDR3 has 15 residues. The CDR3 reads CASSISGGAEDTQYF. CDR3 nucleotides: TGCGCCAGCAGCATTAGCGGGGGGGCCGAAGATACGCAGTATTTT. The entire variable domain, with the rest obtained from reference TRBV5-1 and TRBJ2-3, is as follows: KAGVTQTPRYLIKTRGQQVTLSCSPISGHRSVSWYQQTPGQGLQFLFEYFSETQRNKGNFPGRFSGRQFSNSRSEMNVSTLELGDSALYLCASSISGGAEDTQYFGPGTRLTVL.

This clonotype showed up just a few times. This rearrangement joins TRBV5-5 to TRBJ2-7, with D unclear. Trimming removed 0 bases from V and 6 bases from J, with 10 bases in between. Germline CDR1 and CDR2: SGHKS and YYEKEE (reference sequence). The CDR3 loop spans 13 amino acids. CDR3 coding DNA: TGTGCCAGCAGCTTGGACCGGGTAGCCGAGCAGTACTTC. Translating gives CASSLDRVAEQYF.